This T cell receptor beta chain was identified in a study of blood T cell repertoires in COVID-19. Study as a whole: T cells, B-cell-depleted T cells, or PBMCs supplied cDNA or gDNA.

Germline V gene sequence: CDR1 KGHSH, CDR2 LQKENI. This CDR3 contains 13 residues. The ends were cut back, 3 bases at V and 4 bases at J, with 9 bases in the middle. TCRdb keeps only in-frame clones here, not all; method: immunoSEQ multiplex PCR. The data hold 150,000 or so clones, with about 85% observed a single time. The sample comprised peripheral blood. This sequence originates from a man aged 60 to 75 who had recovered from COVID-19. The gene calls are TRBV18 and TRBJ2-5; TRBD1 might be the D (6 bases). CDR3 DNA: TGTGCCAGCTCACCTAGGACAGTAGAGACCCAGTACTTC. Translated: CASSPRTVETQYF.